The 8 T cell receptor beta chains given below trace back to one sample, sequenced in a study of OX40 agonist ivuxolimab in advanced cancers. TCRdb's copy holds only in-frame clones and misses some; the assay was immunoSEQ multiplex PCR. In the table there are tens of thousands of clones, almost 85% of which are singletons. This specimen consisted of CD4+ or CD8+ T cells sorted from blood, obtained in a trial of the OX40 agonist ivuxolimab. These receptor sequences come from an adult with an advanced solid tumor such as melanoma, head and neck, liver or kidney cancer.

The genes are TRBV5-1 and TRBJ1-1, with D possibly being TRBD1 (5 bases). Germline V lookup: CDR1 SGHRS, CDR2 YFSETQ. The CDR3 is 15 residues long. Trimming pared 4 bases from V and 5 bases from J, leaving 18 bases between. The CDR3 sequence: CASSTFSGGRTEAFF. The CDR3, as DNA: TGCGCCAGCAGCACTTTCTCGGGGGGGAGGACTGAAGCTTTCTTT.

The chain employs TRBV9 and TRBJ1-3; D perhaps matches TRBD1 (5 bases). The CDR3 is 14 amino acids. Germline loops: CDR1 SGDLS, CDR2 YYNGEE. V shed 6 bases and J shed 6 bases, with 16 bases lying between them. The CDR3 is CASNKGTLENTIYF. DNA for the CDR3: TGTGCCAGCAACAAGGGGACTCTTGAAAACACCATATATTTT.

This sequence joins TRBV6-5 and TRBJ2-5; 11 nucleotides agree with TRBD2. In germline, CDR1 is MNHEY, CDR2 SVGAGI. The CDR3 contains 14 residues. The J segment lost 11 bases and the V segment lost 7 bases, leaving 12 bases of the junction unmatched. In DNA, the CDR3 is TGTGCCAGCACCCAAACCCCGGGACTAGCGGCACAGTACTTC. This codes for CASTQTPGLAAQYF.

Only one count was recorded for this clone. The chain recombines TRBV27 with TRBJ1-6, with D maybe TRBD1 (6 bases). V lost 6 bases, J lost 8 bases, and 23 bases lay in between. Germline CDR1 and CDR2: MNHEY and SMNVEV (reference sequence). The CDR3 runs 17 residues. The CDR3 loop reads CASSPWARGAKDSPLHF. The CDR3 DNA follows: TGTGCCAGCAGCCCCTGGGCCCGGGGGGCTAAAGATTCACCCCTCCACTTT.

V gene TRBV15 combines with J gene TRBJ2-7, with D possibly TRBD1 on 5 matching bases. The V end was cut by 7 bases, the J end by 1 base, with 8 bases between. The CDR3 contains 12 residues. Per the germline V gene, CDR1 is LNHNV and CDR2 is YYDKDF (reference sequence). CDR3 protein: CATTGKSYEQYF. The CDR3 DNA reads as TGTGCCACCACAGGGAAATCCTACGAGCAGTACTTC.

The rearrangement links TRBV28 to TRBJ1-1; no clear D gene. V lost 8 bases and J 6 bases, leaving 13 bases between the germline ends. The CDR3 has 12 residues. Germline CDR1 is MDHEN and CDR2 is SYDVKM. CDR3: CASARGWAEAFF. CDR3 sequence (DNA): TGTGCCAGCGCCAGAGGGTGGGCTGAAGCTTTCTTT. The full variable domain, in which reference TRBV28 and TRBJ1-1 provide the parts outside the CDR3, is DVKVTQSSRYLVKRTGEKVFLECVQDMDHENMFWYRQDPGLGLRLIYFSYDVKMKEKGDIPEGYSVSREKKERFSLILESASTNQTSMYLCASARGWAEAFFGQGTRLTVV.

V and J are TRBV6-5 and TRBJ2-5, with D perhaps TRBD2 (7 bases). Trimming removed 6 bases at V and 10 bases at J, with 21 bases between. Germline CDR1 and CDR2: MNHEY and SVGAGI. The CDR3 extends over 14 amino acids. The CDR3, as DNA: TGTGCCAGCAGCCACAGGGAGGGTCGTGGGAGCCAGTACTTC. It codes for CASSHREGRGSQYF.

V gene TRBV6-4 combines with J gene TRBJ2-2, with D perhaps assigned TRBD1 or TRBD2 (5 bases each). Per the germline V gene, CDR1 is MRHNA and CDR2 is SNTAGT. The CDR3 has 16 amino acids. V lost 5 bases, J lost 4 bases, and 17 bases lay in between. CDR3 sequence (DNA): TGTGCCAGCAGTCACTACGGGGTCCAGGGCACCGGGGAGCTGTTTTTT. Its protein is CASSHYGVQGTGELFF.